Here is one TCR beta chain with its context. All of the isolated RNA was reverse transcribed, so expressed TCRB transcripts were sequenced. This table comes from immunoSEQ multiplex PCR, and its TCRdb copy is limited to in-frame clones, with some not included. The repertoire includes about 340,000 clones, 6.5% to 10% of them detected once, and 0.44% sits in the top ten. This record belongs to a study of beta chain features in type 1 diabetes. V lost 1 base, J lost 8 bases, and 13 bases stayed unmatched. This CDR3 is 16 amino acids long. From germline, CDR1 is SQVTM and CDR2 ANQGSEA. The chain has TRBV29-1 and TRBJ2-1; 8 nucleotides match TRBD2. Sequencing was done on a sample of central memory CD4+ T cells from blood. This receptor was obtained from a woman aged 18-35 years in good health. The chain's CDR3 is CSVEAFAGGGDDEQFF. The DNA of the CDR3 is TGCAGCGTTGAAGCGTTTGCGGGAGGTGGGGACGATGAGCAGTTCTTC.